The clone carrying this TCR beta chain has just a few counts. What was amplified from RNA transcripts were TCR beta CDR3 regions. Using the HTBI primer set, a first-round RT-PCR was run on the TCR CDR3. Each CDR3 protein is one row after TCRdb ran MiXCR on the multiplex PCR reads. The table shows 620,000 or so distinct CDR3 sequences, with about 14% occurring only once. This CDR3 is 15 amino acids long. Looked up from germline, CDR1 is MNHEY and CDR2 is SVGEGT. V was clipped by 5 bases and J by 0 bases, with 11 bases between them. This record belongs to a study of T cells in Graves' hyperthyroidism and ophthalmopathy. Any patient presenting with uncontrolled infection, other autoimmune disease, pregnancy or lactation was left out.

The chain has TRBV6-2 or TRBV6-3 and TRBJ1-5; maybe TRBD1 (5 bases). The TCR originated in a woman in her fifties or sixties with Graves' ophthalmopathy. The sample taken for sequencing was blood. The CDR3: CASSAQQVSNQPQHF. The CDR3 nucleotides read TGTGCCAGCAGTGCACAACAGGTTAGCAATCAGCCCCAGCATTTT.